The 11 T cell receptor beta chains in this list originate from one sample, sequenced in a study of metastatic and nonmetastatic thyroid tumors. No treatment had been given to any patient before thyroid surgery. TCRdb re-analyzed the PCR reads through MiXCR. The profile covers around 16,000 clones, with approximately 25% appearing a single time and around an eighth taken by the ten largest. Sequenced: tumor tissue. The receptor source for this set is a male donor with papillary thyroid cancer or a benign thyroid nodule (not recorded which). Some clones in this sample may be carry-over from other donors' samples.

By share of the sample, this clone is medium-sized (0.01 to 0.1%). The V gene is TRBV10-3, the J gene TRBJ1-1; 9 positions match TRBD1. V dropped 2 bases and J dropped 1; count of bases not matched to a gene: 8. The CDR3 contains 17 residues. Germline CDR1 is ENHRY and CDR2 is SYGVKD. The CDR3 region has the DNA TGTGCCATCAGTGAGAGGGAACAGGGGGCGAAGAACACTGAAGCTTTCTTT. Encoded protein: CAISEREQGAKNTEAFF.

In its sample, this clone is hyperexpanded. Here the CDR3 DNA reads TGTGCCAGCAGTTTGGACGCTCCCTACGAGCAGTACTTC. It codes for CASSLDAPYEQYF. The chain combines TRBV6-2 or TRBV6-3 with TRBJ2-7, with unresolved D. The germline V and J ends were trimmed by 4 bases and 2 bases, with 9 bases remaining between them. This CDR3 comprises 13 residues. Germline V gene sequence: CDR1 MNHEY, CDR2 SVGEGT.

Note on this clone: One base away lies a much larger clone, so this may be a sequencing read error. This chain links TRBV4-1 with TRBJ2-2, with no clear D. CDR1 is MGHRA, CDR2 YSYEKL, per germline. The CDR3 runs to 15 residues. V was pared by 3 bases and J by 1 base, with 9 bases between. This chain's CDR3 is CASSHGGWNTGELFF. Here the CDR3 DNA reads TGCGCCAGCAGCCATGGCGGATGGAACACCGGGGAGCTGTTTTTT.

As to this clone: A much bigger clone sits one base away, suggesting this may be a read error. V is TRBV29-1 and J is TRBJ2-1; D remains unclear. V was shortened by 3 bases and J by 15 bases, with 12 bases between the two germline ends. The CDR3 is 10 residues long. Germline values: CDR1 SQVTM, CDR2 ANQGSEA. The CDR3 region has the DNA TGCAGCGTTGATCAGTGTATAGGGTTCTTC. This codes for CSVDQCIGFF.

CDR3 nucleotides: TGCAGTGCTAGACAGACAGGGGACGAGCAGTACTTC. This encodes CSARQTGDEQYF. The J gene is TRBJ2-7, the V gene TRBV20-1, with 8 positions matching TRBD1. The V gene end was trimmed by 2 bases and the J gene end by 5 bases; junction bases not matched to a gene: 2. This CDR3 is 12 amino acids long. The germline V gene has CDR1 DFQATT and CDR2 SNEGSKA (reference sequence).

By its share, this clone is medium-sized (0.01 to 0.1%). The chain joins TRBV6-1 to TRBJ2-7; D unresolved. In germline, CDR1 is MNHNS, CDR2 SASEGT. CDR3 size: 13 residues. Trimming removed 6 bases from V and 3 bases from J, with 12 bases in between. The CDR3 coding sequence is TGTGCCAGCAGGTTCGACACTTACTACGAGCAGTACTTC. Translation: CASRFDTYYEQYF.

V is TRBV2 and J is TRBJ2-7; D remains unclear. Trimming removed 7 bases from V and 1 base from J, with 14 bases in between. CDR1 SNHLY and CDR2 FYNNEI come from the germline V gene. The CDR3 has 14 residues. The CDR3 bases are TGTGCCAGCATCACAGTTTGCCTGTCCTACGAGCAGTACTTC. It yields the protein CASITVCLSYEQYF. Full variable domain (missing parts from reference TRBV2 and TRBJ2-7): EPEVTQTPSHQVTQMGQEVILRCVPISNHLYFYWYRQILGQKVEFLVSFYNNEISEKSEIFDDQFSVERPDGSNFTLKIRSTKLEDSAMYFCASITVCLSYEQYFGPGTRLTVT.

This chain links TRBV20-1 with TRBJ2-1, with 8 bases that match TRBD2. The CDR3 is made up of 17 amino acids. CDR1 and CDR2 from the germline V gene are DFQATT and SNEGSKA (reference sequence). Trimming at V came to 3 bases and at J to 7 bases, leaving 17 bases not matched to a gene. In DNA form, the CDR3 reads TGCAGTGCTAGGGCCACCGAAGGGGCTAGCGGGTGGAATGAGCAGTTCTTC. It yields the protein CSARATEGASGWNEQFF.

This clone was detected many times. The CDR3 sequence is CATSDYHSRRVPQPQHF. The CDR3, as DNA: TGTGCCACCAGTGATTACCACTCAAGGAGGGTCCCTCAGCCCCAGCATTTT. The genes are TRBV24-1 and TRBJ1-5; the D is unclear. Germline lookup yields CDR1 KGHDR and CDR2 SFDVKD. The V gene lost 2 bases and the J gene lost 6 bases, with 19 bases spanning the gap. This CDR3 is built from 17 residues.

By its share, this clone is medium-sized. This chain uses TRBV3-1 with TRBJ2-1; D unclear. Looked up from germline, CDR1 is LGHDT and CDR2 is YNNKEL (reference sequence). V was shortened by 4 bases and J by 0 bases, with 7 bases between the two germline ends. This CDR3 contains 14 residues. CDR3 sequence: CASSRGYSYNEQFF. DNA for the CDR3: TGTGCCAGCAGCCGTGGGTACTCCTACAATGAGCAGTTCTTC.

This clone has ten or more counts. The chain recombines TRBV13 with TRBJ2-7; 8 bases are shared with TRBD1. The CDR3 has 17 amino acids. The trim removed 6 bases at V and 5 bases at J, leaving 18 bases unmatched. Per the germline V gene, CDR1 is PRHDT and CDR2 is FYEKMQ (reference sequence). The CDR3 coding sequence is TGTGCCAGCAGTCGACTCCTCCACCGGGACAGGACCCACGAGCAGTACTTC. Translation gives CASSRLLHRDRTHEQYF.